The 32 T cell receptor beta chains in this list originate from one sample, sequenced in a study of CD8 T cells in Susac syndrome. RNA, at about 0.45 to 1 ug, was reverse transcribed with random hexamers. TCRdb analysed the immunoSEQ multiplex PCR reads with MiXCR anew, one entry per CDR3 protein. The sample has approximately 190,000 distinct CDR3 sequences, about 95% seen once. Sample: CD4+ T cells from PBMCs. The receptors come from a human donor with multiple sclerosis.

V is TRBV13 and J is TRBJ2-1; 8 bases map to TRBD2. The CDR3 runs to 16 residues. Germline CDR1 reads PRHDT; CDR2 reads FYEKMQ (reference sequence). The V segment lost 5 bases and the J segment 11 bases; nucleotides outside the gene matches: 17. CDR3 sequence: CASSRRAGAYPSKQFF. The CDR3, as DNA: TGTGCCAGCAGCCGTCGAGCGGGAGCATACCCTTCGAAGCAGTTCTTC.

The chain links TRBV27 to TRBJ2-7; TRBD1 might be the D (5 bases). The CDR3 is 14 residues long. CDR1 MNHEY and CDR2 SMNVEV come from the germline V gene (reference sequence). V shed 5 bases and J shed 3 bases, with 14 bases lying between them. The CDR3 is CASSPRTTGYEQYF. DNA for the CDR3: TGTGCCAGCAGTCCTCGAACTACAGGCTACGAGCAGTACTTC.

J is TRBJ2-7 and V is TRBV18; 8 bases agree with TRBD1. The CDR3 sequence is 15 residues long. Germline CDR1 reads KGHSH; CDR2 reads LQKENI. V trimming: 0 bases; J trimming: 3 bases; junction bases outside the gene matches: 4. CDR3 sequence (DNA): TGTGCCAGCTCACCACCGGGACAGGCCCTCTACGAGCAGTACTTC. Translating it yields CASSPPGQALYEQYF.

The chain recombines TRBV5-1 with TRBJ1-5, with D unclear. Trimming stripped 0 bases from V and 1 base from J, with 14 bases between. The CDR3 has 17 residues. Germline CDR1 and CDR2: SGHRS and YFSETQ. CDR3 protein: CASSLGMREASNQPQHF. The CDR3 DNA reads TGCGCCAGCAGCTTGGGCATGAGGGAGGCAAGCAATCAGCCCCAGCATTTT.

V usage is TRBV5-6 and J usage is TRBJ2-7; tentatively, D is TRBD2 (5 bases). This CDR3 has 13 residues. With 0 bases removed from V and 6 bases from J, the gap between germline ends came to 10 bases. CDR1 and CDR2 (germline): SGHDT, YYEEEE. CDR3 sequence (DNA): TGTGCCAGCAGCTTGGACTCGGCGGGCGAGCAGTACTTC. This codes for CASSLDSAGEQYF.

This chain uses TRBV7-9 with TRBJ2-7; D remains ambiguous. Looked up from germline, CDR1 is SEHNR and CDR2 is FQNEAQ (reference sequence). CDR3 length equals 13 residues. The V end lost 9 bases, the J end lost 6 bases, and 18 bases lay between the germline ends. CDR3: CASNPKGISEQYF. The CDR3 DNA follows: TGTGCCAGTAACCCCAAGGGAATCAGCGAGCAGTACTTC.

The chain recombines TRBV12-5 with TRBJ1-5, with D perhaps matching TRBD1 (5 bases). Trimming removed 0 bases at V and 0 bases at J, with 12 bases between. Germline V CDR1 and CDR2: LGHNT, FRNRAP. The CDR3 runs to 17 residues. The CDR3: CASGLVRQGFSNQPQHF. In DNA form, the CDR3 reads TGTGCTAGTGGTTTGGTACGGCAGGGTTTTAGCAATCAGCCCCAGCATTTT.

The V call is TRBV3-1, the J call TRBJ2-7, with D perhaps matching TRBD1 (6 bases). CDR3 length: 13 amino acids. Germline loops: CDR1 LGHDT, CDR2 YNNKEL (reference sequence). V was shortened by 3 bases and J by 6 bases, with 12 bases between the two germline ends. CDR3 coding DNA: TGTGCCAGCAGCCACAGGGGAATGCGCGAGCAGTACTTC. This translates into CASSHRGMREQYF.

The chain is built from TRBV29-1 and TRBJ2-7; 7 nucleotides match TRBD2. The V and J ends lost 5 bases and 6 bases, in that order; junction bases with no gene match: 10. The CDR3 is 13 residues long. Germline loops: CDR1 SQVTM, CDR2 ANQGSEA. The CDR3 spells CSVSGDRLSEQYF. DNA of the CDR3: TGCAGCGTTAGCGGGGACCGCCTCTCCGAGCAGTACTTC.

The J gene is TRBJ2-2, the V gene TRBV12-3 or TRBV12-4; no firm D call. The CDR3 sequence is 14 residues long. The V and J ends lost 2 bases and 6 bases respectively, with 10 bases between them. The CDR3 here is CASSLTSGPGELFF. The CDR3 DNA reads as TGTGCCAGCAGTTTAACGTCGGGCCCCGGGGAGCTGTTTTTT.

This chain uses TRBV5-1 with TRBJ2-5, with D unclear. Between the trimmed V and J ends, which lost 4 bases and 4 bases, there was a span of 11 bases. The length of the CDR3 is 13 residues. The germline V gene has CDR1 SGHRS and CDR2 YFSETQ. The CDR3 here is CASSVGPTETQYF. The DNA of the CDR3 is TGCGCCAGCAGCGTAGGGCCGACAGAGACCCAGTACTTC.

The gene calls are TRBV6-2 or TRBV6-3 and TRBJ2-7, with 10 bases identical to TRBD1. The CDR3 runs 15 residues. The V gene's germline CDR1 is MNHEY and CDR2 SVGEGT. V shed 2 bases and J 4 bases; nucleotides not matched to a gene: 5. The CDR3 nucleotides read TGTGCCAGCAGTTACGCGACAGGGGGCATGTACGAGCAGTACTTC. Translation: CASSYATGGMYEQYF.

This clonotype was found once. The rearrangement uses TRBV18 and TRBJ2-1, with D possibly TRBD2 on 5 matching bases. Per the germline V gene, CDR1 is KGHSH and CDR2 is LQKENI. This CDR3 spans 13 amino acids. Between the trimmed V and J ends, which lost 8 bases and 2 bases, there was a span of 10 bases. The CDR3 loop is CASQAAAYNEQFF. CDR3 coding DNA: TGTGCCAGCCAAGCAGCGGCCTACAATGAGCAGTTCTTC.

This chain uses TRBV7-9 with TRBJ1-1; a possible D gene is TRBD1 (5 bases). This CDR3 has 14 amino acids. Germline V gene data show CDR1 as SEHNR and CDR2 as FQNEAQ (reference sequence). V lost 6 bases to trimming and J lost 5 bases, with 16 bases between them. The CDR3 spells CASRHQGRDTEAFF. CDR3 in DNA: TGTGCCAGCAGACATCAGGGACGAGATACTGAAGCTTTCTTT.

The V gene is TRBV11-2, the J gene TRBJ2-1, with TRBD1 matching 9 bases. Germline V CDR1 and CDR2: SGHAT, FQNNGV. This CDR3 is built from 17 residues. V lost 4 bases to trimming and J lost 4 bases; unmatched junction nucleotides: 11. The CDR3 spells CASSSTLGQGNYNEQFF. The DNA for the CDR3 is TGTGCCAGCAGCTCTACCCTCGGACAGGGGAATTACAATGAGCAGTTCTTC.

The chain is built from TRBV5-1 and TRBJ2-1; 7 nucleotides line up with TRBD2. Trimming took 3 bases from V and 8 from J; bases not matched to a gene: 8. Germline lookup yields CDR1 SGHRS and CDR2 YFSETQ. The CDR3 is 14 residues long. This chain's CDR3 is CASSSAGDYHEQFF. For the CDR3, the DNA is TGCGCCAGCAGCTCGGCGGGGGATTATCATGAGCAGTTCTTC.

The chain recombines TRBV30 with TRBJ2-3; D gene ambiguous. CDR1 is GTSNPN, CDR2 SVGIG, per germline (reference sequence). Trimming left V 5 bases short and J 1 base short, with 10 bases between. The CDR3 length is 13 residues. The CDR3 loop reads CAWELGGTDTQYF. DNA for the CDR3: TGTGCCTGGGAGTTGGGCGGCACAGATACGCAGTATTTT.

This chain joins TRBV20-1 and TRBJ1-5; 10 nucleotides match TRBD1. The CDR3 length is 14 residues. With 6 bases clipped from V and 4 bases from J, the junction kept 6 bases outside the gene matches. Per the germline V gene, CDR1 is DFQATT and CDR2 is SNEGSKA (reference sequence). CDR3: CSAPLGQGNQPQHF. DNA for the CDR3: TGCAGTGCCCCCCTGGGACAGGGGAATCAGCCCCAGCATTTT.

This clonotype is a singleton in its sample. The gene calls are TRBV15 and TRBJ2-3; a possible D gene is TRBD2 (6 bases). The CDR3 runs to 16 residues. The germline gives CDR1 LNHNV, CDR2 YYDKDF (reference sequence). V was trimmed by 0 bases and J by 1 base, leaving 11 bases between them. CDR3 loop: CATSRERLARTDTQYF. The CDR3 DNA reads as TGTGCCACCAGCAGAGAGAGGCTAGCGCGCACAGATACGCAGTATTTT.

The chain has TRBV12-3 or TRBV12-4 and TRBJ2-7; the D is unclear. Trimming removed 5 bases at V and 1 base at J, with 12 bases between. The CDR3 contains 14 residues. The DNA of the CDR3 is TGTGCCAGCAGTCCATCTATCTCATCCTACGAGCAGTACTTC. It translates to CASSPSISSYEQYF.

V usage is TRBV12-3 or TRBV12-4 and J usage is TRBJ2-4; TRBD2 agrees at 7 bases. The CDR3 length is 15 residues. Trimming at V came to 3 bases and at J to 2 bases, leaving 4 bases not matched to a gene. The CDR3 nucleotides are TGTGCCAGCAGTTTCGCGGGAGCTTCCAAAAACATTCAGTACTTC. It codes for CASSFAGASKNIQYF.

The V call is TRBV27, the J call TRBJ2-5; D perhaps matches TRBD1 (6 bases). This CDR3 region has 14 residues. Deletions cut 0 bases from V and 7 bases from J, with 12 bases between. The germline CDR1 and CDR2 sequences are MNHEY and SMNVEV (reference sequence). Here the CDR3 reads CASSLSGTSGTQYF. CDR3 in DNA: TGTGCCAGCAGTTTATCAGGGACATCTGGGACCCAGTACTTC.

This clonotype showed up just once. This chain uses TRBV4-2 with TRBJ2-7; 9 nucleotides agree with TRBD2. With V trimmed by 1 base and J by 3 bases, 4 bases remained unmatched. The CDR3 has 15 residues. Germline V gives CDR1 LGHNA, CDR2 YNFKEQ. The CDR3 nucleotides are TGTGCCAGCAGCCAAGGGGGACTAGCAAGCTACGAGCAGTACTTC. The encoded protein is CASSQGGLASYEQYF.

This chain uses TRBV19 with TRBJ2-7; 12 nucleotides align to TRBD1. Germline CDR1 LNHDA, CDR2 SQIVND (reference sequence). The ends lost 5 bases at V and 4 bases at J; junction bases unmatched: 6. CDR3 length: 15 amino acids. CDR3 loop: CASSPGTGGAYEQYF. CDR3 in DNA: TGTGCCAGTAGTCCGGGGACAGGGGGCGCTTACGAGCAGTACTTC.

This clonotype came up a few times. This chain uses TRBV30 with TRBJ2-7; TRBD2 matches 7 bases. This CDR3 region has 12 residues. Germline trimming cut 4 bases from V and 0 bases from J; bases unmatched to any gene: 0. Germline V gene sequence: CDR1 GTSNPN, CDR2 SVGIG (reference sequence). CDR3 protein: CAWTSGSYEQYF. CDR3 sequence (DNA): TGTGCCTGGACTAGCGGCTCCTACGAGCAGTACTTC.

V and J are TRBV20-1 and TRBJ1-5; D is possibly TRBD1 (6 bases). This CDR3 is 14 amino acids long. Germline assignment: CDR1 DFQATT and CDR2 SNEGSKA (reference sequence). The germline V and J ends were trimmed by 0 bases and 6 bases, with 12 bases remaining between them. The DNA of the CDR3 is TGCAGTGCTAGAGACGGGACAAGTAGTCAGCCCCAGCATTTT. This gives the protein CSARDGTSSQPQHF.

The rearrangement links TRBV29-1 to TRBJ2-5, with 7 bases fitting TRBD1. The V and J ends lost 4 bases and 2 bases, in that order; junction bases with no gene match: 10. The CDR3 has 15 residues. Germline CDR1 and CDR2: SQVTM and ANQGSEA. CDR3 loop: CSVGGPGGGQETQYF. The CDR3, as DNA: TGCAGCGTTGGAGGGCCAGGGGGTGGTCAAGAGACCCAGTACTTC.

CDR3 amino acids: CASSSRDSGKFF. CDR3 bases: TGTGCCAGCAGCTCCCGGGACTCGGGGAAGTTCTTC. This chain joins TRBV7-2 and TRBJ2-1; D possibly corresponds to TRBD2 (6 bases). The CDR3 has 12 amino acids. Trimming cost V 4 bases and J 14 bases, with 15 bases left between them. CDR1 and CDR2 from the germline V gene are SGHTA and FQGNSA.

Points on this clonotype: One junction end disagrees with the germline gene, perhaps due to a read error. This chain uses TRBV20-1 with TRBJ2-5; D is perhaps TRBD1 (5 bases). Germline CDR1 reads DFQATT; CDR2 reads SNEGSKA (reference sequence). The CDR3 loop spans 12 amino acids. CDR3 in amino acids: CSAGELLGAQYF. CDR3 coding DNA: TGCAGTGCTGGAGAGCTATTAGGGGCCCAGTACTTC.

For the CDR3, the DNA is TGTGCCAGCAGCCTCGGGGTAGTCCCCAATGAGCAGTTCTTC. Encoded protein: CASSLGVVPNEQFF. V gene TRBV9 combines with J gene TRBJ2-1, with D possibly matching TRBD2 (5 bases). Germline assignment: CDR1 SGDLS and CDR2 YYNGEE. Trimming stripped 4 bases from V and 6 bases from J, with 14 bases between. This CDR3 contains 14 residues.

This sequence joins TRBV29-1 and TRBJ2-2, with D perhaps matching TRBD2 (5 bases). Germline V gene lookup returns CDR1 SQVTM and CDR2 ANQGSEA. The CDR3 loop spans 12 amino acids. Between the trimmed V and J ends, which lost 1 base and 5 bases, there was a span of 5 bases. The CDR3 bases are TGCAGCGTTGAAGGGACTACCGGGGAGCTGTTTTTT. Its translation is CSVEGTTGELFF.

This sequence joins TRBV9 and TRBJ2-5; no clear D gene. The germline V and J ends were trimmed by 1 base and 1 base, with 5 bases remaining between them. The CDR3 is made up of 13 amino acids. Per germline, CDR1 SGDLS and CDR2 YYNGEE. For the CDR3, the DNA is TGTGCCAGCAGCGTACGGGTCCAAGAGACCCAGTACTTC. Protein sequence: CASSVRVQETQYF.